The next 8 T cell receptor beta chains were all read from a single sample in a study of T cells in Graves' hyperthyroidism and ophthalmopathy (dated by TCRdb to about 2019). The library was made by multiplex PCR. Sequencing took place on an Illumina HiSeq 2000. TCR beta CDR3 regions were amplified from RNA transcripts. A first-round RT-PCR of the TCR CDR3 used the HTBI primer set with the Qiagen OneStep RT-PCR kit. TCRdb reran the public reads through fastp at Q25 and MiXCR, keeping productive beta chains. Every distinct CDR3 protein forms one entry, paired with its most common genes and DNA. A total of approximately 400,000 distinct CDR3 sequences appear in this sample, approximately 19% of them only once. Approximately 4% of the sample comes from the top ten. Material for sequencing was blood. These receptors were collected from a woman aged 18-30 years with Graves' hyperthyroidism.

At least ten counts were recorded for this clonotype. The rearrangement uses TRBV7-6 and TRBJ2-7; the match to TRBD1 covers 9 bases. Germline loops: CDR1 SGHVS, CDR2 FNYEAQ. V was pared by 5 bases and J by 4 bases, with 15 bases of the junction left unmatched. This CDR3 is 17 amino acids long. The CDR3 spells CASSRINYRGQFYEQYF. The CDR3 DNA reads as TGTGCCAGCAGCCGTATCAATTACAGGGGGCAGTTTTACGAGCAGTACTTC.

This clonotype has a handful of counts. The rearrangement joins TRBV11-2 to TRBJ2-7; 7 bases match TRBD1. CDR3 length: 15 residues. Trimming took 0 bases from V and 6 from J; bases not matched to a gene: 8. Germline V gene lookup returns CDR1 SGHAT and CDR2 FQNNGV. In nucleotides, the CDR3 is TGTGCCAGCAGCTTAGATTTGACAGGGTCGGGCGAGCAGTACTTC. Protein: CASSLDLTGSGEQYF.

This clonotype was counted ten times or more. This sequence joins TRBV6-5 and TRBJ1-1; D gene unclear. Germline CDR1 is MNHEY and CDR2 is SVGAGI. The CDR3 extends over 12 amino acids. Trimming removed 7 bases at V and 3 bases at J, with 9 bases between. The CDR3 region is CASITPDTEAFF. CDR3 DNA: TGTGCCAGCATCACACCGGACACTGAAGCTTTCTTT.

This clonotype has only a few counts. The CDR3 is CASRETRAEETQYF. The CDR3 DNA reads as TGTGCCAGCAGGGAGACTAGAGCGGAGGAGACCCAGTACTTC. The chain recombines TRBV2 with TRBJ2-5; weak D call: TRBD2 (6 bases). The germline CDR1 and CDR2 sequences are SNHLY and FYNNEI. The CDR3 has 14 amino acids. The V end was cut by 6 bases, the J end by 5 bases, with 16 bases between.

This chain links TRBV12-5 with TRBJ2-7; tentatively, D is TRBD1 (7 bases). The CDR3 sequence is 16 residues long. V shed 1 base and J shed 5 bases, with 18 bases lying between them. Looked up from germline, CDR1 is LGHNT and CDR2 is FRNRAP. CDR3 bases: TGTGCTAGTGGTTTGGCACTAGCTAACAGGGGCCACGAGCAGTACTTC. The encoded protein is CASGLALANRGHEQYF. The complete variable domain, with remaining parts taken from reference TRBV12-5 and TRBJ2-7, reads DARVTQTPRHKVTEMGQEVTMRCQPILGHNTVFWYRQTMMQGLELLAYFRNRAPLDDSGMPKDRFSAEMPDATLATLKIQPSEPRDSAVYFCASGLALANRGHEQYFGPGTRLTVT.

This clonotype appeared many times. The chain has TRBV7-2 and TRBJ2-7, with TRBD2 matching 11 bases. With 1 base clipped from V and 4 bases from J, the junction kept 3 bases outside the gene matches. There are 15 residues in the CDR3. CDR1 and CDR2 from the germline V gene are SGHTA and FQGNSA. The CDR3 DNA is TGTGCCAGCAGCTTAGAAGGGACTAGCGGTTACGAGCAGTACTTC. It codes for CASSLEGTSGYEQYF.

V is TRBV27 and J is TRBJ2-2, with TRBD2 matching over 7 bases. In germline, CDR1 is MNHEY, CDR2 SMNVEV (reference sequence). The CDR3 has 20 residues. Trimming cost V 4 bases and J 4 bases; bases outside gene matches: 21. CDR3 DNA: TGTGCCAGCAGTTCACCAGGGATGCACTTGGTATCGGGGGGCACCGGGGAGCTGTTTTTT. Translation gives CASSSPGMHLVSGGTGELFF.

This clonotype has ten or more counts. This sequence joins TRBV28 and TRBJ2-2; 9 bases fit TRBD1. Germline V gene lookup returns CDR1 MDHEN and CDR2 SYDVKM. This CDR3 is 17 amino acids long. The junction had 10 bases not matched to a gene; V was cut back by 8 bases and J by 0 bases. The CDR3 region is CASQSRQGVSNTGELFF. The CDR3 DNA follows: TGTGCCAGCCAATCCCGACAGGGGGTTTCGAACACCGGGGAGCTGTTTTTT.